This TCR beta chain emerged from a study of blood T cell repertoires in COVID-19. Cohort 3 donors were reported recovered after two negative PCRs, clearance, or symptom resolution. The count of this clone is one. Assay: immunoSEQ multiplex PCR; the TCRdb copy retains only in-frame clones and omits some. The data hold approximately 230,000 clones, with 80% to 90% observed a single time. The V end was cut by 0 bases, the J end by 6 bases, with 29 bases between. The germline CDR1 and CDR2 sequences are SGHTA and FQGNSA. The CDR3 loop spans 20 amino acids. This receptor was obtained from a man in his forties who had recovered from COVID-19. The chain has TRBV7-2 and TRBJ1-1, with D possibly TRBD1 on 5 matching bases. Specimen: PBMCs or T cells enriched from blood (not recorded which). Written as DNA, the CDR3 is TGTGCCAGCAGCTTAGCAGGGTATCATCCGGCGGGGGTACTTGGGTCTGAAGCTTTCTTT. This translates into CASSLAGYHPAGVLGSEAFF.